This is a list of T cell receptor beta chains from one sample in a study of regulatory T cells in long-lasting Graves disease. TCRdb reprocessed the multiplex PCR reads with MiXCR, giving one entry per CDR3 protein. The repertoire consists of 350,000 to 550,000 distinct CDR3 sequences, with 14% occurring once and the leading ten covering approximately 17%. The sample also formed part of further work on T cells in Graves' hyperthyroidism and ophthalmopathy.

The starting material was peripheral blood mononuclear cells (PBMCs), obtained at new diagnosis, from a patient treated with antithyroid drugs. The source of these receptors is a woman between 50 and 59 years old with Graves disease. CDR3s include the opening cysteine and the closing phenylalanine or tryptophan. The D gene is left open where the match is weak. Rows give clone size only sometimes, using once, few, many, or a class for an expanded clone.

D | size | J | V | CDR3 | DNA
TRBD2 | many | TRBJ2-1 | TRBV14 | CASSILAGAIYNEQFF | TGTGCCAGCAGTATCCTAGCGGGAGCTATATACAATGAGCAGTTCTTC
. | . | TRBJ2-6 | TRBV7-8 | CASSHPPGQALFGANVLTF | TGTGCCAGCAGCCACCCCCCCGGCCAGGCCCTTTTTGGGGCCAACGTCCTGACTTTC
TRBD2 | many | TRBJ2-1 | TRBV11-2 | CASTLAGFNEQFF | TGTGCCAGCACACTAGCGGGATTCAATGAGCAGTTCTTC
. | . | TRBJ1-2 | TRBV30 | CAWSGGYGYTF | TGTGCCTGGTCCGGAGGTTATGGCTACACCTTC
. | many | TRBJ1-5 | TRBV27 | CASSLKAGLFNQPQHF | TGTGCCAGCAGTTTAAAGGCAGGATTGTTCAATCAGCCCCAGCATTTT
TRBD1 | many | TRBJ2-1 | TRBV6-5 | CASSWGTEGMDEQFF | TGTGCCAGCAGTTGGGGGACAGAGGGCATGGATGAGCAGTTCTTC
TRBD2 | many | TRBJ2-5 | TRBV12-3/TRBV12-4 | CASSLGLAGQEGETQYF | TGTGCCAGCAGTTTGGGTTTAGCGGGACAAGAGGGTGAGACCCAGTACTTC
. | . | TRBJ1-3 | TRBV9 | CASSVGGSSGNTIYF | TGTGCCAGCAGCGTAGGAGGGAGCTCTGGAAACACCATATATTTT
TRBD2 | many | TRBJ2-1 | TRBV2 | CASTVRTSGIGEQFF | TGTGCCAGCACGGTCCGGACTAGCGGGATCGGGGAGCAGTTCTTC
TRBD1 | many | TRBJ1-1 | TRBV7-8 | CASRAGTGVTEAFF | TGTGCCAGCAGAGCCGGGACAGGGGTCACTGAAGCTTTCTTT
. | many | TRBJ1-5 | TRBV6-5 | CASSYGGLEGQPQHF | TGTGCCAGCAGTTACGGGGGATTAGAGGGTCAGCCCCAGCATTTT
TRBD2 | . | TRBJ2-4 | TRBV5-1 | CASSSSAGAVENIQYF | TGCGCCAGCAGCTCCTCCGCGGGAGCTGTGGAAAACATTCAGTACTTC
TRBD1 | many | TRBJ1-6 | TRBV12-3/TRBV12-4 | CASSSTGGLYNSPLHF | TGTGCCAGCAGTTCAACAGGGGGTCTATATAATTCACCCCTCCACTTT
. | . | TRBJ2-1 | TRBV19 | CASSNGGSYNEQFF | TGTGCCAGTAGTAATGGGGGCTCCTACAATGAGCAGTTCTTC
TRBD2 | few | TRBJ2-5 | TRBV29-1 | CSVDGGLAGGGETQYF | TGCAGCGTTGATGGGGGACTAGCGGGAGGTGGGGAGACCCAGTACTTC
. | . | TRBJ2-2 | TRBV15 | CATSRALLELFF | TGTGCCACCAGCAGGGCCCTCTTGGAGCTGTTTTTT
TRBD2 | many | TRBJ2-1 | TRBV11-3 | CASSVGTSGANEQFF | TGTGCCAGCAGTGTGGGGACTAGCGGGGCCAATGAGCAGTTCTTC
. | many | TRBJ2-5 | TRBV2 | CASRVETQYF | TGTGCCAGCAGGGTGGAGACCCAGTACTTC
TRBD2 | many | TRBJ2-1 | TRBV28 | CASTPGTSYNEQFF | TGTGCCAGCACGCCGGGGACTAGCTACAATGAGCAGTTCTTC
TRBD1 | many | TRBJ1-6 | TRBV12-3/TRBV12-4 | CASTLTGSRGSPLHF | TGTGCCAGCACCTTGACAGGGTCCCGGGGTTCACCCCTCCACTTT
TRBD1 | many | TRBJ2-7 | TRBV28 | CASSRRGDSSDEQYF | TGTGCCAGCAGCCGCCGTGGGGACAGTTCGGACGAGCAGTACTTC
. | few | TRBJ2-1 | TRBV5-6 | CASSLDLIRPGNEQFF | TGTGCCAGCAGCTTGGATCTGATTCGACCCGGCAATGAGCAGTTCTTC
TRBD1 | . | TRBJ2-2 | TRBV9 | CASSLTGQGVGELFF | TGTGCCAGCAGCCTAACCGGACAGGGGGTCGGGGAGCTGTTTTTT
. | many | TRBJ1-2 | TRBV28 | CASSDLDGYTF | TGTGCCAGCAGTGATCTCGATGGCTACACCTTC
TRBD2 | many | TRBJ2-1 | TRBV3-1 | CASSQAWREGSDEQFF | TGTGCCAGCAGCCAAGCCTGGCGGGAGGGCTCGGATGAGCAGTTCTTC
. | . | TRBJ1-1 | TRBV11-2 | CASSLVWPSGEAFF | TGTGCCAGCAGCTTAGTATGGCCATCGGGTGAAGCTTTCTTT
. | many | TRBJ2-7 | TRBV27 | CASSFLGPSSYEQYF | TGTGCCAGCAGTTTCCTAGGACCGAGCTCCTACGAGCAGTACTTC
. | . | TRBJ2-5 | TRBV3-1 | CASSNQKTQYF | TGTGCCAGCAGTAACCAAAAGACCCAGTACTTC
TRBD2 | few | TRBJ2-7 | TRBV13 | CASRSGGGIRNEQYF | TGTGCCAGCAGGTCGGGGGGGGGGATTCGGAACGAGCAGTACTTC
TRBD1 | many | TRBJ2-3 | TRBV2 | CASSEQGQGTDTQYF | TGTGCCAGCAGTGAACAGGGACAGGGGACAGATACGCAGTATTTT
TRBD1 | many | TRBJ1-5 | TRBV20-1 | CSAIEGASNQPQHF | TGCAGTGCTATCGAGGGGGCGAGCAATCAGCCCCAGCATTTT
TRBD1 | . | TRBJ1-4 | TRBV15 | CATSRDRQGGEKLFF | TGTGCCACCAGCAGAGATAGACAGGGAGGTGAAAAACTGTTTTTT
TRBD2 | many | TRBJ2-1 | TRBV2 | CASRGTSGSNEQFF | TGTGCCAGCAGGGGGACTAGCGGATCCAATGAGCAGTTCTTC
. | few | TRBJ1-1 | TRBV10-3 | CAIRPPTGTEAFF | TGTGCCATCAGGCCCCCAACAGGCACTGAAGCTTTCTTT
. | many | TRBJ2-7 | TRBV3-1 | CASSQDRAGGREQYF | TGTGCCAGCAGCCAAGATCGTGCAGGGGGGCGCGAGCAGTACTTC
. | many | TRBJ1-1 | TRBV28 | CVSRNMNTEAFF | TGTGTCAGCAGAAACATGAACACTGAAGCTTTCTTT
. | many | TRBJ2-5 | TRBV20-1 | CSARDGGGRETQYF | TGCAGTGCTAGAGATGGGGGGGGCCGGGAGACCCAGTACTTC